Following are 10 T cell receptor beta chains from one sample sequenced in a study of T-cell memory formation after mild COVID-19. One entry per CDR3 protein results from TCRdb running MiXCR on the 5' RACE reads. The sample shows about 250,000 distinct CDR3 sequences, roughly 18% of them seen only once. Input material: PBMCs or a T cell subset sorted from them (not recorded which). These receptors were obtained from a man younger than 35 who had mild COVID-19 (a few samples of this study predate the infection). Cell type and time point are not known.

This clonotype was counted between two and nine times. The chain combines TRBV20-1 with TRBJ2-1; D is undetermined. There are 11 residues in the CDR3. CDR1 is DFQATT, CDR2 SNEGSKA, per germline (reference sequence). Trimming removed 7 bases from V and 2 bases from J, with 6 bases in between. The CDR3 DNA follows: TGCAGTGTGATTACCTACAATGAGCAGTTCTTC. Its protein product is CSVITYNEQFF.

This chain joins TRBV25-1 and TRBJ1-2, with D maybe TRBD1 (5 bases). This CDR3 is 16 amino acids long. The germline CDR1 and CDR2 sequences are MGHDK and SYGVNS. Trimming removed 0 bases from V and 2 bases from J, with 13 bases in between. The CDR3 region has the DNA TGTGCCAGCAGTGAATACACAGGATCGCCGAACTATGGCTACACCTTC. Translation: CASSEYTGSPNYGYTF.

This clonotype was counted only a few times. The V call is TRBV7-9, the J call TRBJ2-3; D gene unclear. The CDR3 extends over 13 amino acids. In germline, CDR1 is SEHNR, CDR2 FQNEAQ (reference sequence). V lost 6 bases and J lost 0, with 7 bases in between. CDR3 amino acids: CASRDRSTDTQYF. DNA for the CDR3: TGTGCCAGCAGGGACCGGAGCACAGATACGCAGTATTTT. Variable domain in full (rest from reference TRBV7-9 and TRBJ2-3): DTGVSQNPRHKITKRGQNVTFRCDPISEHNRLYWYRQTLGQGPEFLTYFQNEAQLEKSRLLSDRFSAERPKGSFSTLEIQRTEQGDSAMYLCASRDRSTDTQYFGPGTRLTVL.

In nucleotides, the CDR3 is TGCGCCAGCAGCCAAGATATCGGGGACTACGAGCAGTACTTC. Amino acids: CASSQDIGDYEQYF. V and J are TRBV4-3 and TRBJ2-7; D is perhaps TRBD2 (5 bases). Germline CDR1 reads LGHNA; CDR2 reads YSLEER. Trimming removed 0 bases from V and 3 bases from J, with 9 bases in between. The CDR3 runs 14 residues.

The CDR3 protein is CASTTGQGTEQYF. As DNA, the CDR3 is TGTGCCAGCACCACGGGGCAGGGAACCGAGCAGTACTTC. The J gene is TRBJ2-7, the V gene TRBV6-2 or TRBV6-3; D is perhaps TRBD1 or TRBD2 (5 bases each). The V gene lost 7 bases and the J gene lost 6 bases, with 16 bases spanning the gap. Germline CDR1 and CDR2: MNHEY and SVGEGT. The CDR3 has 13 residues.

This clonotype has a handful of counts. This chain uses TRBV6-2 or TRBV6-3 with TRBJ2-7, with 10 bases fitting TRBD1. With V trimmed by 5 bases and J by 0 bases, 16 bases remained unmatched. CDR3 length: 19 residues. The germline V gene has CDR1 MNHEY and CDR2 SVGEGT. CDR3 DNA: TGTGCCAGCAGTACGCCGGGACAGGGGCTTCCGCTTAGCTCCTACGAGCAGTACTTC. Its protein is CASSTPGQGLPLSSYEQYF.

This clonotype was counted a few times. This rearrangement joins TRBV23-1 to TRBJ1-4; D remains unclear. TRBV23-1 is an open reading frame whose function is uncertain. Trimming took 6 bases from V and 0 from J, leaving 8 bases between them. CDR3 length equals 14 residues. The CDR3 region has the DNA TGCGCCAGCAGATCCTGGACAACTAATGAAAAACTGTTTTTT. Translating it yields CASRSWTTNEKLFF.

The genes are TRBV12-3 or TRBV12-4 and TRBJ1-1; 7 positions match TRBD1. The CDR3 is made up of 18 amino acids. J was trimmed by 2 bases and V by 4 bases; bases with no gene match: 16. The CDR3 here is CASSSTGRSSPVNTEAFF. CDR3 coding DNA: TGTGCCAGCAGTTCGACAGGGCGCTCATCCCCAGTCAACACTGAAGCTTTCTTT.

V gene TRBV5-1 combines with J gene TRBJ2-3; 9 bases line up with TRBD2. Germline values: CDR1 SGHRS, CDR2 YFSETQ. J gave up 0 bases and V 3 bases, and 5 bases lay outside the gene matches. The CDR3 covers 16 residues. CDR3 sequence: CASSSAAGGSTDTQYF. CDR3 nucleotide sequence: TGCGCCAGCAGCTCCGCCGCGGGGGGGAGCACAGATACGCAGTATTTT.

V usage is TRBV9 and J usage is TRBJ2-7, with 9 bases identical to TRBD2. After removal of 3 bases from V and 5 bases from J, the junction contained 9 bases not matched to a gene. The CDR3 has 15 amino acids. The germline CDR1 and CDR2 sequences are SGDLS and YYNGEE. The CDR3 is CASSDISSGGHEQYV. The CDR3 bases are TGTGCCAGCAGCGATATAAGTAGCGGGGGCCACGAGCAGTACGTC.